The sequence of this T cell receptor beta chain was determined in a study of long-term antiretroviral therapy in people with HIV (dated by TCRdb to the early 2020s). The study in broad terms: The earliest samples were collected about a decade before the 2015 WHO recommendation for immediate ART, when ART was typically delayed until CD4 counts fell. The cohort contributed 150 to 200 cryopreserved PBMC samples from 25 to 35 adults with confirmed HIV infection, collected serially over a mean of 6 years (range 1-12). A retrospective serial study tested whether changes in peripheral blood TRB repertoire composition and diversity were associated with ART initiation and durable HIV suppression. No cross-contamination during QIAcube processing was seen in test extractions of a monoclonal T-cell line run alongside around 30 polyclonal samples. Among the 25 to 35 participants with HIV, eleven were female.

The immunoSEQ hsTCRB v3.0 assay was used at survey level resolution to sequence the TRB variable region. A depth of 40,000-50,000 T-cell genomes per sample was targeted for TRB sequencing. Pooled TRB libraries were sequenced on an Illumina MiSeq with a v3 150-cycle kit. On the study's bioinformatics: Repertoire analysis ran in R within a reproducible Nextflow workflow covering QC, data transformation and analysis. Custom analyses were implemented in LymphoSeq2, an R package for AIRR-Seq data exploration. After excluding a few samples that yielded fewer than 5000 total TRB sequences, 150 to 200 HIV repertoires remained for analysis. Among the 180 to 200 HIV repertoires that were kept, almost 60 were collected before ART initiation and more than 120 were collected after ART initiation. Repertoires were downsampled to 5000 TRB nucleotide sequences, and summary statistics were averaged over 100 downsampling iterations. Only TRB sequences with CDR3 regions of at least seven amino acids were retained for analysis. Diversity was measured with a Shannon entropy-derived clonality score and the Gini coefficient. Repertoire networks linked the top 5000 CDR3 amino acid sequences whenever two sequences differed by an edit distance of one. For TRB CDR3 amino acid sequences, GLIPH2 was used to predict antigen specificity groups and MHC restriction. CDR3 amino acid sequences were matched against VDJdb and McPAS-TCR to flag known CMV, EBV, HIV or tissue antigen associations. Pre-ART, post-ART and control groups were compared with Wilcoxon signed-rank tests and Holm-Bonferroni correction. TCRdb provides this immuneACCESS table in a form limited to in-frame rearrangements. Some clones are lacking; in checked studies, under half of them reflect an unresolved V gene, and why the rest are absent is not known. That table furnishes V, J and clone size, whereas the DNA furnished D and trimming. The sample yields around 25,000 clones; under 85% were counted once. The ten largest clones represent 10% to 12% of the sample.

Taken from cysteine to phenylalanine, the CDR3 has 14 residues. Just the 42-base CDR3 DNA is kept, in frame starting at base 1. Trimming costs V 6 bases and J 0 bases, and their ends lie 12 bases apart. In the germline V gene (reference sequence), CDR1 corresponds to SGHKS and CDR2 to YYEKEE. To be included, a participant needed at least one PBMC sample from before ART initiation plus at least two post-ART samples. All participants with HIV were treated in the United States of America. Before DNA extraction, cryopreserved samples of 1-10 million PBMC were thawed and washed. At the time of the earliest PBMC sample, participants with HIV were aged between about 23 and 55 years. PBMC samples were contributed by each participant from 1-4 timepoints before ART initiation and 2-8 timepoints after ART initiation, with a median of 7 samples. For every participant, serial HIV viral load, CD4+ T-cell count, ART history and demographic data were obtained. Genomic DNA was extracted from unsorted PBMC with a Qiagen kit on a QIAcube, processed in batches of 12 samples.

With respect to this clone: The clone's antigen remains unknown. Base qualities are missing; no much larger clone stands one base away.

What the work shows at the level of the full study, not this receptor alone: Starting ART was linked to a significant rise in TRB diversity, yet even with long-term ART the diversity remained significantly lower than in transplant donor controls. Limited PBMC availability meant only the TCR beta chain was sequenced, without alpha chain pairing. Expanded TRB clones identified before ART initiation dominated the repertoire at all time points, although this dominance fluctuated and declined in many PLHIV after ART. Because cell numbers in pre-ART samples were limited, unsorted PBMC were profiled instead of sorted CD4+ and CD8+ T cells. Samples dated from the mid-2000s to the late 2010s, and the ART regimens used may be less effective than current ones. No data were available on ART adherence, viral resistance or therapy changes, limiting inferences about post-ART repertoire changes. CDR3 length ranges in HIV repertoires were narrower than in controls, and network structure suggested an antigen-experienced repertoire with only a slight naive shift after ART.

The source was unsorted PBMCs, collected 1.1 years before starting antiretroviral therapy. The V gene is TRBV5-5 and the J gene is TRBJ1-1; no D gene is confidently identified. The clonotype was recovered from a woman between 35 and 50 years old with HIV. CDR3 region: CASITGFMNTEAFF. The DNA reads TGTGCCAGCATAACCGGATTCATGAACACTGAAGCTTTCTTT.